This T cell receptor beta chain stems from a study of blood T cell repertoires in COVID-19. About the study: Researchers got acute and convalescent COVID-19 samples from the United States, Italy and Spain. Sources were T cells, B-cell-depleted T cells, or PBMCs; the material itself was cDNA or gDNA.

CDR1 is MNHEY, CDR2 SVGAGI, per germline. V dropped 6 bases and J dropped 3; count of bases not matched to a gene: 2. The CDR3 consists of 13 residues. Authors' data handling: Reference gene primer amplification yielded estimated nucleated cell counts. Profiling relied on immunoSEQ multiplex PCR, and the TCRdb table lists in-frame clones only, not all of them. V, J and clone size are taken as reported in that table, and D and trimming were inferred from the DNA itself. The sample consists of more than 150,000 clones, roughly 78% of them appearing once. The material sequenced was peripheral blood. The receptor was isolated from a woman older than 75 with active or convalescent COVID-19. The chain links TRBV6-5 to TRBJ2-7; 10 bases align to TRBD2. CDR3 bases: TGTGCCAGCAGGGCTAGCGGGGGCTACGAGCAGTACTTC. Translated: CASRASGGYEQYF.